These 14 T cell receptor beta chains share one sample of origin, sequenced in a study of T-cell reconstitution after alpha-beta-depleted transplantation in children. A TCRbeta library incorporating unique molecular identifiers was prepared. TCRdb fed the PCR reads into MiXCR, producing one record per CDR3 protein. The data contain fewer than 120,000 distinct CDR3 sequences, approximately 10% of them singletons. Sequenced material: PBMCs from the stem cell graft donor, taken from the stem cell graft. These receptor sequences come from a human donor who donated a stem cell graft to a child with acute lymphoblastic leukemia.

At least ten counts were recorded for this clonotype. The J gene is TRBJ2-1, the V gene TRBV12-3 or TRBV12-4; D is undetermined. This CDR3 is 13 amino acids long. Trimming took off 5 bases at V and 4 bases at J, with 9 bases between the two ends. DNA of the CDR3: TGTGCCAGCAGTGCCGCAGGATACAATGAGCAGTTCTTC. Amino acids: CASSAAGYNEQFF.

The sample holds many counts of this clonotype. The V and J genes are TRBV7-2 and TRBJ2-3; no definite D call. CDR1 is SGHTA and CDR2 is FQGNSA in the germline V gene. CDR3 length: 13 residues. With 3 bases removed from V and 4 bases from J, the gap between germline ends came to 8 bases. The CDR3 sequence is CASSFPLADTQYF. The CDR3 coding sequence is TGTGCCAGCAGCTTCCCCTTGGCAGATACGCAGTATTTT.

The sample holds many counts of this clonotype. This chain joins TRBV12-3 or TRBV12-4 and TRBJ2-5; TRBD2 aligns across 7 bases. The CDR3 runs to 14 residues. V lost 3 bases and J lost 5; bases outside the gene matches: 6. CDR3 protein: CASSFSGGWETQYF. DNA for the CDR3: TGTGCCAGCAGTTTCTCGGGAGGCTGGGAGACCCAGTACTTC.

The V and J genes are TRBV20-1 and TRBJ1-1; D might be TRBD1 (6 bases). Germline V gene lookup returns CDR1 DFQATT and CDR2 SNEGSKA (reference sequence). Trimming cost V 5 bases and J 0 bases, with 22 bases left between them. This CDR3 comprises 17 residues. CDR3 protein: CSAHISDSPDMNTEAFF. The CDR3 DNA is TGCAGTGCTCACATTTCGGACAGCCCAGACATGAACACTGAAGCTTTCTTT.

This clonotype appeared many times. The rearrangement joins TRBV5-6 to TRBJ1-1, with 8 bases matching TRBD1. Germline lookup yields CDR1 SGHDT and CDR2 YYEEEE. The CDR3 is made up of 17 amino acids. V gave up 0 bases and J gave up 1 base; unmatched junction bases: 8. The CDR3 reads CASSLVQGAKGNTEAFF. DNA for the CDR3: TGTGCCAGCAGCTTGGTTCAGGGGGCGAAGGGGAACACTGAAGCTTTCTTT.

This clonotype has ten or more counts. The chain combines TRBV29-1 with TRBJ1-1; D uncertain. V was shortened by 0 bases and J by 0 bases, with 11 bases between the two germline ends. CDR1 is SQVTM and CDR2 is ANQGSEA in the germline V gene. The CDR3 consists of 15 residues. The CDR3: CSVEDPGRVNTEAFF. As DNA, the CDR3 is TGCAGCGTTGAAGATCCCGGACGGGTGAACACTGAAGCTTTCTTT.

This clonotype was counted at least ten times. This chain joins TRBV25-1 and TRBJ2-7; D uncertain. The CDR3 has 10 amino acids. The ends were cut back, 1 base at V and 6 bases at J, with 1 base in the middle. Germline V gene sequence: CDR1 MGHDK, CDR2 SYGVNS. CDR3 in DNA: TGTGCCAGCAGTGAATTCGAGCAGTACTTC. It translates to CASSEFEQYF.

At least ten counts were recorded for this clonotype. The V call is TRBV27, the J call TRBJ1-1; D unclear. CDR3 size: 13 residues. CDR1 MNHEY and CDR2 SMNVEV come from the germline V gene (reference sequence). Trimming left V 3 bases short and J 4 bases short, with 9 bases between. The CDR3 DNA follows: TGTGCCAGCAGTTTGATGAGTGGCACTGAAGCTTTCTTT. This translates into CASSLMSGTEAFF.

Ten or more counts support this clonotype. One end of the junction does not line up with germline, which may come from a read error. The chain is built from TRBV7-7 and TRBJ2-7, with D perhaps matching TRBD1 (7 bases). The V gene's germline CDR1 is SSHAT and CDR2 FNYEAQ (reference sequence). This CDR3 is built from 15 residues. This chain's CDR3 is CASSLAQGGSYEQYF. CDR3 coding DNA: TGTGCTAGCAGCTTAGCTCAGGGGGGTTCCTACGAGCAGTACTTC.

In this sample, this clonotype turned up many times. The V and J genes are TRBV20-1 and TRBJ1-4; no clear D gene. The germline V gene encodes CDR1 DFQATT and CDR2 SNEGSKA (reference sequence). The CDR3 extends over 12 amino acids. Trimming pared 6 bases from V and 10 bases from J, leaving 15 bases between. The CDR3 DNA follows: TGCAGTGCGGAGTCTAATTCTCGAAAACTGTTTTTT. Protein: CSAESNSRKLFF.

In its sample, this clonotype was seen many times. The chain uses TRBV7-3 and TRBJ2-3, with D possibly called TRBD1 or TRBD2 (5 bases each). V gave up 3 bases and J gave up 0 bases, with 13 bases separating them. The CDR3 runs 16 residues. Germline CDR1 is SGHTA and CDR2 is FQGTGA. CDR3: CASSFSGTASTDTQYF. The CDR3 DNA reads as TGTGCCAGCAGCTTTTCCGGGACGGCTAGCACAGATACGCAGTATTTT.

This clonotype appeared many times. The chain employs TRBV30 and TRBJ2-7, with TRBD2 identical over 7 bases. Unmatched junction bases numbered 6, after V lost 5 bases and J lost 5 bases. The germline V gene has CDR1 GTSNPN and CDR2 SVGIG (reference sequence). The CDR3 covers 12 residues. The CDR3 nucleotides are TGTGCCTGGGGGGGGGTAGGCAACGAGCAGTACTTC. Residues: CAWGGVGNEQYF.

For this clonotype: Being one base from a much bigger clone, this may be a read error. This rearrangement joins TRBV6-2 or TRBV6-3 to TRBJ2-7; 7 bases are a match to TRBD2. The CDR3 runs to 20 residues. CDR1 MNHEY and CDR2 SVGEGT come from the germline V gene. The CDR3 loop reads CASSYSLLSGRNPPGYEQHF. CDR3 bases: TGTGCCAGCAGTTACTCTTTGCTTAGCGGGCGGAACCCCCCGGGCTACGAGCAGCACTTC.

This clonotype was recorded many times. This chain joins TRBV12-3 or TRBV12-4 and TRBJ2-5; D remains unclear. V was clipped by 6 bases and J by 5 bases, with 16 bases between them. The length of the CDR3 is 14 residues. The CDR3 sequence is CASSPAVGLETQYF. In DNA, the CDR3 is TGTGCCAGCAGCCCAGCCGTGGGGTTGGAGACCCAGTACTTC.